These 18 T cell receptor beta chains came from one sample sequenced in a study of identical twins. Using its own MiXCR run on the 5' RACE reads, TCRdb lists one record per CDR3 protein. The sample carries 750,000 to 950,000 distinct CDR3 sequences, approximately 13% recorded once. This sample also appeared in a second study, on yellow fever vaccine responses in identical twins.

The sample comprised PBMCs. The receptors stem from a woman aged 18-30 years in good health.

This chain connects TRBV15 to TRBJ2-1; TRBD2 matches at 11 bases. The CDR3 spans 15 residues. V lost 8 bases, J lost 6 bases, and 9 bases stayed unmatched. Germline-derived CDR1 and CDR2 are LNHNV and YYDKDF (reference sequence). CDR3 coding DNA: TGTGCCACCGAACCAACTAGCGGGGGTTCCAATGAGCAGTTCTTC. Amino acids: CATEPTSGGSNEQFF.

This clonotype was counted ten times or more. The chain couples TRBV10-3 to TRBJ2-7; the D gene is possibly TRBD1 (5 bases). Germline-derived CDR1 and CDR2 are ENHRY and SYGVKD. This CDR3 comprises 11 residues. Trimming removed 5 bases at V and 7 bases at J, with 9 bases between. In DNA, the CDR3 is TGTGCCATCAGTCAGGGTTTGGAGCAGTACGTC. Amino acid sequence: CAISQGLEQYV.

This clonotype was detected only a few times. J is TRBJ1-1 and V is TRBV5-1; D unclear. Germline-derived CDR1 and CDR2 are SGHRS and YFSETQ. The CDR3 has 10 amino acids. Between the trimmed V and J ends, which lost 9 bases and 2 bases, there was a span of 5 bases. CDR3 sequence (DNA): TGCGCCACCACCAACACTGAAGCTTTCTTT. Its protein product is CATTNTEAFF.

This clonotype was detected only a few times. The CDR3 reads CASRLLIPNTGELFF. In nucleotides, the CDR3 is TGTGCCAGCAGATTACTCATACCGAACACCGGGGAGCTGTTTTTT. The chain has TRBV28 and TRBJ2-2; no clear D gene. V shed 6 bases and J shed 0 bases, with 11 bases lying between them. This CDR3 region has 15 residues. From germline, CDR1 is MDHEN and CDR2 SYDVKM.

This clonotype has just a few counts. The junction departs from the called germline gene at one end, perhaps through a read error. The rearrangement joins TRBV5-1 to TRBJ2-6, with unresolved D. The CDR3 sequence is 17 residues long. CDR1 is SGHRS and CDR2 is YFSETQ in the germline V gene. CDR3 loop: CASRLATPVSGANVLTF. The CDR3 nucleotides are TGCGCCAGCAGGTTGGCGACTCCCGTCTCTGGGGCCAACGTCCTGACTTTC.

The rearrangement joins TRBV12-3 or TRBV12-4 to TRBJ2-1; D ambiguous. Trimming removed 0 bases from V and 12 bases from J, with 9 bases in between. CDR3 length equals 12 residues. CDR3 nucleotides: TGTGCCAGCAGTTTAGCAGGGCTAGGGCAGTTCTTC. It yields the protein CASSLAGLGQFF.

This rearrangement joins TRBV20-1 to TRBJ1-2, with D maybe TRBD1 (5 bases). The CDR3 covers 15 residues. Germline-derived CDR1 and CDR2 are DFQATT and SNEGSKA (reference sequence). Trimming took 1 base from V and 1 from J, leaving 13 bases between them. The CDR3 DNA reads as TGCAGTGCTAGAGCCCACAGGATGGATAACTATGGCTACACCTTC. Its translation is CSARAHRMDNYGYTF.

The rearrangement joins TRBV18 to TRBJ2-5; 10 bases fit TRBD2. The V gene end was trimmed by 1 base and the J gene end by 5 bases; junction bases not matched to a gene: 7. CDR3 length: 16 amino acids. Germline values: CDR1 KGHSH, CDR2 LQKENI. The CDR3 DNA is TGTGCCAGCTCACCACGACTAGCGGGCAAAATGGAGACCCAGTACTTC. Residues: CASSPRLAGKMETQYF.

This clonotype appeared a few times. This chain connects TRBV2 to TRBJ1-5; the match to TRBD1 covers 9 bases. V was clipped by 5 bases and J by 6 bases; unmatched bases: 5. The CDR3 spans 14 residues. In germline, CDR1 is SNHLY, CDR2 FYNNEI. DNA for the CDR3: TGTGCCAGCAGTTGGACAGGGGAAACTCAGCCCCAGCATTTT. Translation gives CASSWTGETQPQHF.

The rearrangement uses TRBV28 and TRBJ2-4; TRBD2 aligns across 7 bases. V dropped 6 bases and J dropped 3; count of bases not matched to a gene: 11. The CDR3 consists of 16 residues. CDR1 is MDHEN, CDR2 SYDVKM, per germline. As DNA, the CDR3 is TGTGCCAGCAGCCGGCCAGCGGGGAACCACAAAAACATTCAGTACTTC. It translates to CASSRPAGNHKNIQYF.

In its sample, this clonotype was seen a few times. The CDR3 reads CASSQGGNRNGYTF. DNA for the CDR3: TGCGCCAGCAGCCAAGGGGGAAACCGGAATGGCTACACCTTC. This sequence joins TRBV4-1 and TRBJ1-2; D not certain. Trimming left V 1 base short and J 6 bases short, with 12 bases between. Per the germline V gene, CDR1 is MGHRA and CDR2 is YSYEKL. There are 14 residues in the CDR3.

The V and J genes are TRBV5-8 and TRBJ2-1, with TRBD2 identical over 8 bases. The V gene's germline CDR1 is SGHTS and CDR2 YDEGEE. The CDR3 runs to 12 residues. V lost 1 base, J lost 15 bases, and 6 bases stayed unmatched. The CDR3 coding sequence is TGTGCCAGCAGCTTGAGCGGGAGCCCCGGGTTCTTC. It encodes CASSLSGSPGFF.

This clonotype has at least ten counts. The CDR3 region is CATSLWDTDTQYF. For the CDR3, the DNA is TGTGCTACCTCTTTATGGGACACAGATACGCAGTATTTT. J is TRBJ2-3 and V is TRBV12-5; no firm D call. This CDR3 has 13 amino acids. Germline V CDR1 and CDR2: LGHNT, FRNRAP. V shed 10 bases and J shed 2 bases, with 13 bases lying between them. Based on the CDR3 plus reference TRBV12-5 and TRBJ2-3, the full variable domain is DARVTQTPRHKVTEMGQEVTMRCQPILGHNTVFWYRQTMMQGLELLAYFRNRAPLDDSGMPKDRFSAEMPDATLATLKIQPSEPRDSAVYFCATSLWDTDTQYFGPGTRLTVL.

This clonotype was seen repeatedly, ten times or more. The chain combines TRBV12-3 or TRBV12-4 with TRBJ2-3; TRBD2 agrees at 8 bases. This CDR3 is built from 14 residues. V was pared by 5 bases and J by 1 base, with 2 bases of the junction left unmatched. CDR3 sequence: CASSQTSGTDTQYF. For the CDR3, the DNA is TGTGCCAGCAGTCAGACTAGCGGCACAGATACGCAGTATTTT.

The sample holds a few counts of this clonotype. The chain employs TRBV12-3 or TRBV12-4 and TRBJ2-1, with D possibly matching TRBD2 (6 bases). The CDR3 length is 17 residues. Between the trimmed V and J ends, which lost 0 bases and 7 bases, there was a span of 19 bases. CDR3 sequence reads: CASSLAAGRFVVNEQFF. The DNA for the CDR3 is TGTGCCAGCAGTTTAGCGGCGGGGAGGTTTGTGGTGAATGAGCAGTTCTTC.

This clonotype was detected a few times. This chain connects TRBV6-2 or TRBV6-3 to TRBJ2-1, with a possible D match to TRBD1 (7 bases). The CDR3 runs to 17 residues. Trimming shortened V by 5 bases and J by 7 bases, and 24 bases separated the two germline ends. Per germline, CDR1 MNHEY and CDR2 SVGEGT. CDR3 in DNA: TGTGCCAGCAGTCTACAGGGGCGCGGGGTTCCTGCGAATGAGCAGTTCTTC. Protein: CASSLQGRGVPANEQFF.

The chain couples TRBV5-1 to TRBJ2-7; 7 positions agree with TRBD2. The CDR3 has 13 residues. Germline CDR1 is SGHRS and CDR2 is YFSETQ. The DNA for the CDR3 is TGCGTCAGCAGCTTGCTCGGGGAGGGCGAGCAGTACGTC. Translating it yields CVSSLLGEGEQYV.

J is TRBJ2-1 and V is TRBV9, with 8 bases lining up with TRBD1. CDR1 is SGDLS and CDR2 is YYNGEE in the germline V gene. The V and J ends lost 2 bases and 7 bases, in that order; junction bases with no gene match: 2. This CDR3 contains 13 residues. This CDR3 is CASSVDRVNEQFF. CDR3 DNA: TGTGCCAGCAGCGTGGACAGGGTTAATGAGCAGTTCTTC.